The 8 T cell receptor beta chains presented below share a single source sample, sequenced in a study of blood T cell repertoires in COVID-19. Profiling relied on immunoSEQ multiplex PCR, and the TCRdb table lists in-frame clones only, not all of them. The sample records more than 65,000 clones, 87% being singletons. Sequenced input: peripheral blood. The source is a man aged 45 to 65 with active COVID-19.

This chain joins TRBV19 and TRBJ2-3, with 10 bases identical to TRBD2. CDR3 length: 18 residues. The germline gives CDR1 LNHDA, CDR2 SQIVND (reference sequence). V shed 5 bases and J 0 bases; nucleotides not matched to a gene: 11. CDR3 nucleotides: TGTGCCAGTAGTGTATCTAGCGGGGGCTACGGAAGCACAGATACGCAGTATTTT. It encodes CASSVSSGGYGSTDTQYF.

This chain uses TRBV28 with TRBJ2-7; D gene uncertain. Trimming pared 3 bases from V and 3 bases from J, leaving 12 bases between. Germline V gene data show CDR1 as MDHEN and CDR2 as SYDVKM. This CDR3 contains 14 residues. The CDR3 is CASSFASSVYEQYF. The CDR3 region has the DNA TGTGCCAGCAGTTTCGCCAGTTCAGTCTACGAGCAGTACTTC.

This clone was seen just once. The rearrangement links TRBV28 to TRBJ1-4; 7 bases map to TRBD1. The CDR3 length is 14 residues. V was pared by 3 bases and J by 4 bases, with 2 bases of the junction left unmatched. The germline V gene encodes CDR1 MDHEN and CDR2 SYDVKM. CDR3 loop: CASSLTGFNEKLFF. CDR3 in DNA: TGTGCCAGCAGTTTGACAGGGTTTAATGAAAAACTGTTTTTT.

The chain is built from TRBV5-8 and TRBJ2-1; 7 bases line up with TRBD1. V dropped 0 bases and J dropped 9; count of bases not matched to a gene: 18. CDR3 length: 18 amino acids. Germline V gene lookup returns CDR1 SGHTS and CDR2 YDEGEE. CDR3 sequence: CASSLGSWQGDGHGEQFF. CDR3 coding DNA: TGTGCCAGCAGCTTGGGGTCTTGGCAGGGGGACGGGCACGGTGAGCAGTTCTTC.

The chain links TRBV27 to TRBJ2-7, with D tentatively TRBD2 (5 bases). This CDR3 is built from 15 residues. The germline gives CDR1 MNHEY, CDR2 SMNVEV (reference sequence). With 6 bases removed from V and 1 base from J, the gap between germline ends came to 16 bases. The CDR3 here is CASRTLAADSYEQYF. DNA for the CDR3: TGTGCCAGCAGAACCCTGGCAGCGGATTCCTACGAGCAGTACTTC.

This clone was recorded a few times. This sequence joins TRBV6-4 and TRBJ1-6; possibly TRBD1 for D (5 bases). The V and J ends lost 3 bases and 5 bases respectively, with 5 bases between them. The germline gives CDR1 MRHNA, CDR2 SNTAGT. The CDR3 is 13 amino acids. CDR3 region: CASSEDNNSPLHF. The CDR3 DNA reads TGTGCCAGCAGTGAGGACAATAATTCACCCCTCCACTTT.

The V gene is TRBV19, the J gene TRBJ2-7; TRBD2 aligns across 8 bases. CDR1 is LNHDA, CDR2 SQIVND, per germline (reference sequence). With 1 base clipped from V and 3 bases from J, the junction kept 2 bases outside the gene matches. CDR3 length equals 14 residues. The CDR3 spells CASSIGGGRYEQYF. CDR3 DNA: TGTGCCAGTAGTATAGGCGGGGGGCGCTACGAGCAGTACTTC.

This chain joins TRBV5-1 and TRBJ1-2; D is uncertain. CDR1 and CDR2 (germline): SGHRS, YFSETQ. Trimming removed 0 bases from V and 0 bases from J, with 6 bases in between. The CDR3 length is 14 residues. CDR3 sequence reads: CASSLGGANYGYTF. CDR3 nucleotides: TGCGCCAGCAGCTTGGGGGGAGCTAACTATGGCTACACCTTC.